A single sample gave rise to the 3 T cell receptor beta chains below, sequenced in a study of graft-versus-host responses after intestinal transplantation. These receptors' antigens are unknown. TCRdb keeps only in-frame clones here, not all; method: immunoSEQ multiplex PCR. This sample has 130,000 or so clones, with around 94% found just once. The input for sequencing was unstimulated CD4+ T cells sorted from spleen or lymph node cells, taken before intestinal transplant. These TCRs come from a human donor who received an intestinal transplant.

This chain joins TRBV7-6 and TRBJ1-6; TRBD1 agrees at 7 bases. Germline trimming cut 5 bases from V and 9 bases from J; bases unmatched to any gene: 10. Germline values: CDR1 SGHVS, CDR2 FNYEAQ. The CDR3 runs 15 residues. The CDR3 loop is CASSPGRGLGSPLHF. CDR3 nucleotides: TGTGCCAGCAGCCCTGGGAGGGGGCTGGGTTCACCCCTCCACTTT.

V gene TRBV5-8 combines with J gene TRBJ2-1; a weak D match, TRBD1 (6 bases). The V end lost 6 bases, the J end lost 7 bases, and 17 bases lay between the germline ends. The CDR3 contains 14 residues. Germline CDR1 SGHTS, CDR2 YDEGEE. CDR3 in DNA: TGTGCCAGCAACAGGGTTACGGAGTTGAATGAGCAGTTCTTC. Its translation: CASNRVTELNEQFF. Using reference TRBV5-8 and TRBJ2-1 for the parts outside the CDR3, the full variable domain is EAGVTQSPTHLIKTRGQQATLRCSPISGHTSVYWYQQALGLGLQFLLWYDEGEERNRGNFPPRFSGRQFPNYSSELNVNALELEDSALYLCASNRVTELNEQFFGPGTRLTVL.

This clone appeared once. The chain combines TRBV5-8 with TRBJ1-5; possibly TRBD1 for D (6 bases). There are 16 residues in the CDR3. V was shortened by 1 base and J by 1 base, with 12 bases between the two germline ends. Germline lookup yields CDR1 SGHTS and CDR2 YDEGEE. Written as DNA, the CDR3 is TGTGCCAGCAGCTTGTTTCGGGGGCGAAGCAATCAGCCCCAGCATTTT. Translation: CASSLFRGRSNQPQHF.